This T cell receptor beta chain was recovered during a study of T cells in Graves' hyperthyroidism and ophthalmopathy (dated by TCRdb to about 2019). About the study as a whole: Peripheral blood samples were taken at the time of initial diagnosis, prior to any treatment. TCR V-J signatures able to tell the groups apart were searched for in a discovery cohort of 90 to 100 patients, of whom fewer than 45 had Graves' ophthalmopathy and around 58 had stable Graves' hyperthyroidism. Prospective prediction of ophthalmopathy was tested in an independent validation cohort consisting of about 20 hyperthyroidism patients and 17 patients who later progressed to ophthalmopathy. For training and testing, the 110 or so patients in the discovery cohort were randomly divided in a 7:3 ratio. In about 6 Graves' hyperthyroidism patients, the study also compared T-cell repertoires from thyroid tissue with T-cell repertoires from blood. Following sampling, methimazole starting at 30 mg daily was given to hyperthyroidism patients, and high-dose intravenous methylprednisolone was given to ophthalmopathy patients. TCR Vbeta CDR3 sequencing of around 130 peripheral blood samples (over 40 ophthalmopathy, roughly 72 hyperthyroidism and around 17 progressor patients) is reported in the paper. The investigation overall reported the following: In validation, the model predicted progression to ophthalmopathy a median of about 6.8 months before onset, with 65% to 71% sensitivity and nearly 75% specificity. In cross-validation, a model built on a 13 V-J signature told ophthalmopathy apart from stable hyperthyroidism with about 90% sensitivity and roughly 83% specificity, and in testing the same model reached 80%/75%. Most expanded thyroid clonotypes (frequency above 0.001) were also detected in blood, suggesting blood repertoires may reflect thyroid immune responses. No statistical method was used to fix the sample size in advance, and group allocation was not hidden from the investigators.

Moderately to severely active disease, a Clinical Activity Score of at least 3, a NOSPECS grade of at least 4, and a duration under 3 months were present in ophthalmopathy patients. Exclusion was applied to patients with uncontrolled infections, other autoimmune diseases, pregnancy or lactation. Diagnoses were established on the basis of clinical symptoms, serum thyroxine and TRAb, thyroid ultrasound, and orbital computed tomography. PBMCs were isolated from about 9 ml of fresh peripheral blood by Ficoll-Paque density gradient centrifugation. Total RNA was extracted with Trizol reagent, and quality was checked on an Agilent 2100 Bioanalyzer. The TCR beta CDR3 regions were amplified from the RNA transcripts. A first-round RT-PCR of the TCR CDR3 used the HTBI primer set with the Qiagen OneStep RT-PCR kit. The libraries were constructed in a second round of multiplex PCR and then size-selected and purified. Paired-end sequencing of the libraries was performed with 100 bp reads on an Illumina HiSeq2000. In the original analysis: Raw data were processed with SOAPnuke, discarding reads with adapters, uncalled bases, mean Phred below 15, or no exact constant-primer or identifier match. High-quality paired reads were merged with COPE v1.2.5, and unique nucleotide sequences were defined as clonotypes. Clonotypes were aligned to IMGT TRBV, TRBD and TRBJ reference segments using MiTCR v1.1. Analysis was restricted to V-J combinations with a frequency above 0.0001, which covered just over 98% of repertoires. The TCS score was defined as the ratio of F50 (clonal expansion) to E x V (chaos), calculated using BLOSUM62-based TCRdist between CDR3 peptides within each V-J. Welch's t-statistics and random forest reduced several hundred V-J features to 13, which were used in a naive Bayes classifier (R e1071). In TCRdb, the public reads were trimmed at Q25 with fastp and aligned with MiXCR, with productive beta chains retained. Every CDR3 protein is listed once, alongside the most common genes and DNA of its rows. For this entry, the V and J calls and clone size follow TCRdb and not the study's own pipeline. Within this sample are about 640,000 distinct CDR3 sequences, with roughly 20% of them counted one time only. Under 35% of the sample is taken by the ten largest.

V is trimmed back by 0 bases and J by 0 bases, and the junction contains 4 bases that no gene match accounts for. Its CDR3 holds 16 amino acids, cysteine through phenylalanine. The kept DNA is CDR3 alone, 48 bases in frame from the first base. In the germline V gene (reference sequence), CDR1 corresponds to DFQATT and CDR2 to SNEGSKA. This clonotype showed up just a few times. Its cognate antigen has yet to be identified. No base quality information exists; no much larger clone differs at one position. The receptor's source is a man under 40 with Graves' ophthalmopathy. This chain joins TRBV20-1 to TRBJ2-4; 8 of the junction bases match TRBD1. Sequenced input: blood. Read as DNA, the sequence is TGCAGTGCTAGAGATCGACAGGGGATAGCCAAAAACATTCAGTACTTC. This translates into CSARDRQGIAKNIQYF.